The source of this T cell receptor (beta chain) is a study of blood T cell repertoires in COVID-19. Study summary: Acute and convalescent COVID-19 samples came from the United States, Italy and Spain. PBMCs, B-cell-depleted T cells, or T cells provided the cDNA or gDNA that made up the material.

In the source study's methods: Nucleated cell counts were estimated from reference gene primer amplification. The repertoire was sequenced with immunoSEQ multiplex PCR; TCRdb's copy has only in-frame clones and lacks some. The V and J calls and the clone size are those of that table, but D and trimming were determined from the DNA. The table has some 380,000 clones, about 90% seen once. CDR1 and CDR2 (germline): MDHEN, SYDVKM. The CDR3 has 16 residues. The V segment lost 0 bases and the J segment 5 bases; nucleotides outside the gene matches: 7. The gene calls are TRBV28 and TRBJ2-1, with 7 bases matching TRBD2. This receptor was identified in a young man with active or convalescent COVID-19. Sequenced sample: peripheral blood. CDR3 DNA sequence: TGTGCCAGCAGTTTATGGGGGGGGGTATCAGACAATGAGCAGTTCTTC. Residues: CASSLWGGVSDNEQFF.